The TCR beta chain under discussion was sequenced for a study of cytotoxic CD8 clonotypes in ibrutinib-treated CLL. Study information: Of a cohort that held 11 relapsed/refractory and roughly 14 treatment-naive patients, roughly 18 were IGHV unmutated. Study-wide findings and caveats: Baseline levels of clonality went above those of age-matched healthy donors and moved with circulating CD8+ T-cell counts. Clonotypes that were public were uncommon, and they contracted or stayed stable on treatment.

Data came from immunoSEQ multiplex PCR; TCRdb stores just in-frame clones and leaves some out. Among about 29,000 clones listed, about 76% were seen once. Details on this clone: Its antigen remains unidentified.

Trimming shortened V by 3 bases and J by 4 bases, and 11 bases separated the two germline ends. CDR1 is SGHNT and CDR2 is YYREEE in the germline V gene (reference sequence). The CDR3 runs 13 residues. This sample comprised PBMCs, obtained after 36 months of ibrutinib treatment. The genes are TRBV5-4 and TRBJ2-7, with D perhaps being TRBD1 or TRBD2 (5 bases each). This receptor was identified in a human donor with chronic lymphocytic leukemia. CDR3 loop: CASSSWDGYEQYF. Here the CDR3 DNA reads TGTGCCAGCAGCTCCTGGGACGGTTACGAGCAGTACTTC.